These T cell receptor beta chains were read from a single sample in a study of OX40 agonist ivuxolimab in advanced cancers. The table came from immunoSEQ multiplex PCR; TCRdb's copy has only in-frame clones and leaves some out. This sample has about 50,000 clones; 75% to 80% occur once, and the top ten carry roughly 2.5%. The specimen comprised CD4+ or CD8+ T cells sorted from blood, sampled in a trial of the OX40 agonist ivuxolimab. The receptors were gathered from an adult with an advanced solid tumor such as melanoma, head and neck, liver or kidney cancer. Both conserved end residues are part of each CDR3. A D gene is named only where the DNA matches it firmly. Some rows have no size entry. The others give once, few or many, or a class for an expanded clone.

TRBJ1-5 | TRBV28 | . | . | CASSWRAPGPQHF | TGTGCCAGCAGTTGGAGGGCCCCCGGGCCCCAGCATTTT
TRBJ1-1 | TRBV5-1 | . | few | CASSLVGQAFTEAFF | TGCGCCAGCAGCTTGGTTGGCCAGGCCTTCACTGAAGCTTTCTTT
TRBJ1-4 | TRBV2 | TRBD1 | . | CASSEGWTGADEKLFF | TGTGCCAGCAGTGAAGGCTGGACAGGGGCGGATGAAAAACTGTTTTTT
TRBJ2-2 | TRBV27 | TRBD2 | . | CASRPRTSGRTNTGELFF | TGTGCCAGCAGACCCCGGACTAGCGGGAGGACTAACACCGGGGAGCTGTTTTTT
TRBJ2-7 | TRBV11-2 | TRBD1 | . | CASSFGQGNYEQYF | TGTGCCAGCAGCTTCGGACAGGGGAATTACGAGCAGTACTTC
TRBJ2-1 | TRBV30 | . | . | CAWSVGGFSYNEQFF | TGTGCCTGGAGTGTAGGGGGTTTCTCATACAATGAGCAGTTCTTC
TRBJ2-5 | TRBV7-2 | . | . | CASSQRTSRGRGETQYF | TGTGCCAGCAGCCAACGGACTAGTAGGGGGAGAGGAGAGACCCAGTACTTC
TRBJ2-3 | TRBV4-2 | TRBD2 | . | CASTLAGGGTDTQYF | TGTGCCAGCACCCTAGCGGGGGGCGGGACAGATACGCAGTATTTT
TRBJ2-7 | TRBV6-5 | . | . | CASGKTVTSYEQYF | TGTGCCAGCGGAAAAACAGTTACCTCCTACGAGCAGTACTTC
TRBJ2-3 | TRBV5-1 | TRBD1 | . | CASSPDRGTDTQYF | TGCGCCAGCAGCCCAGACAGGGGCACAGATACGCAGTATTTT
TRBJ2-5 | TRBV29-1 | . | . | CSARNRGARGTQYF | TGCAGCGCCAGGAATAGGGGAGCGAGAGGGACCCAGTACTTC
TRBJ1-4 | TRBV7-2 | . | . | CASSPGGRGEKLFF | TGTGCCAGCAGCCCTGGGGGGAGGGGTGAAAAACTGTTTTTT
TRBJ2-2 | TRBV7-8 | . | . | CASSSTQANTGELFF | TGTGCCAGCAGCTCCACACAAGCCAACACCGGGGAGCTGTTTTTT
TRBJ1-2 | TRBV28 | . | few | CASSAGQSPGYTF | TGTGCCAGCAGTGCTGGACAGTCGCCTGGCTACACCTTC
TRBJ2-7 | TRBV7-9 | . | . | CASSDRYYEQYF | TGTGCCAGCAGTGACAGGTACTACGAGCAGTACTTC
TRBJ2-3 | TRBV5-3 | . | . | CARSPIPLGKSDTQYF | TGTGCCAGAAGCCCGATCCCCCTCGGGAAGAGTGATACGCAGTATTTT
TRBJ2-4 | TRBV19 | TRBD1 | few | CASSRTGVFKNIQYF | TGTGCCAGTAGTCGGACAGGGGTTTTCAAAAACATTCAGTACTTC
TRBJ2-4 | TRBV10-1 | . | . | CASSESGGGAKNIQYF | TGCGCCAGCAGTGAGTCCGGAGGGGGAGCCAAAAACATTCAGTACTTC
TRBJ1-3 | TRBV7-9 | TRBD1 | few | CASSPQDRSGNTIYF | TGTGCCAGCAGCCCGCAGGACAGGTCTGGAAACACCATATATTTT
TRBJ2-7 | TRBV10-1 | . | few | CASSESGGYEQYF | TGCGCCAGCAGTGAGTCGGGAGGCTACGAGCAGTACTTC
TRBJ2-7 | TRBV2 | TRBD1 | few | CASSWTGGMDEQYF | TGTGCCAGCAGTTGGACAGGGGGGATGGACGAGCAGTACTTC
TRBJ1-1 | TRBV9 | . | . | CASSARSESAEAFF | TGTGCCAGCAGCGCGCGGAGTGAGAGCGCTGAAGCTTTCTTT
TRBJ1-1 | TRBV19 | TRBD1 | . | CASSTDRVMNTEAFF | TGTGCCAGTAGTACCGACAGGGTGATGAACACTGAAGCTTTCTTT
TRBJ1-2 | TRBV28 | . | . | CASSYTGYSGYTF | TGTGCCAGCAGTTATACAGGGTATTCTGGCTACACCTTC
TRBJ1-6 | TRBV5-5 | . | . | CASSFYRRDSPLHF | TGTGCCAGCAGCTTTTACAGAAGGGACTCACCCCTCCACTTT
TRBJ2-4 | TRBV28 | . | . | CASSPPGAAKNIQYF | TGTGCCAGCAGCCCCCCGGGGGCGGCCAAAAACATTCAGTACTTC
TRBJ1-2 | TRBV7-6 | . | . | CASSPGGGYGYTF | TGTGCCAGCAGCCCTGGGGGGGGCTATGGCTACACCTTC
TRBJ2-2 | TRBV19 | TRBD2 | . | CASYSGGAAGELFF | TGTGCCAGTTATAGCGGGGGGGCCGCCGGGGAGCTGTTTTTT
TRBJ2-1 | TRBV27 | . | . | CASSLGAVTNEQFF | TGTGCCAGCAGTTTAGGGGCAGTCACGAATGAGCAGTTCTTC
TRBJ1-2 | TRBV29-1 | . | . | CSVEAGFNYGYTF | TGCAGCGTTGAAGCAGGTTTCAACTATGGCTACACCTTC
TRBJ1-1 | TRBV19 | TRBD1 | once | CASSTTGDTEAFF | TGTGCCAGTAGTACTACAGGGGACACTGAAGCTTTCTTT
TRBJ2-2 | TRBV19 | . | . | CASTQGPNTGELFF | TGTGCCAGTACCCAGGGCCCGAACACCGGGGAGCTGTTTTTT
TRBJ1-2 | TRBV6-5 | . | once | CASSSPGHNYGYTF | TGTGCCAGCAGTTCCCCGGGACACAACTATGGCTACACCTTC
TRBJ2-2 | TRBV18 | . | . | CASSPRPQANTGELFF | TGTGCCAGCTCACCACGGCCTCAGGCGAACACCGGGGAGCTGTTTTTT
TRBJ1-2 | TRBV10-3 | TRBD1 | . | CAISESAGTGGDGYTF | TGTGCCATCAGTGAGTCTGCGGGGACAGGGGGCGATGGCTACACCTTC
TRBJ1-5 | TRBV19 | . | . | CASSIRGGDQPQHF | TGTGCCAGTAGTATTAGGGGGGGGGATCAGCCCCAGCATTTT
TRBJ2-5 | TRBV29-1 | . | once | CSVLPQETQYF | TGCAGCGTCCTCCCCCAAGAGACCCAGTACTTC
TRBJ1-5 | TRBV13 | TRBD1 | . | CASSLGTGGWSNQPQHF | TGTGCCAGCAGCTTGGGTACAGGGGGTTGGAGCAATCAGCCCCAGCATTTT
TRBJ2-1 | TRBV7-8 | . | . | CASSLGPADEQFF | TGTGCCAGCAGCTTAGGGCCGGCCGATGAGCAGTTCTTC
TRBJ1-2 | TRBV28 | TRBD1 | . | CGVGQYGYTF | TGTGGCGTGGGACAGTATGGCTACACCTTC
TRBJ1-4 | TRBV19 | . | . | CASTPSGGGIGEKLFF | TGTGCCAGTACCCCTTCCGGGGGGGGAATCGGAGAAAAACTGTTTTTT
TRBJ2-2 | TRBV5-6 | . | . | CASSSLTGAYSNTGELFF | TGTGCCAGCAGCTCCTTGACAGGTGCCTATTCGAACACCGGGGAGCTGTTTTTT
TRBJ1-2 | TRBV11-3 | TRBD1 | . | CASSLGWTGEVDGYTF | TGTGCCAGCAGCTTAGGATGGACAGGGGAGGTTGATGGCTACACCTTC
TRBJ1-4 | TRBV2 | TRBD1 | once | CASRRTGEGEKLFF | TGTGCCAGCAGACGGACAGGGGAAGGAGAAAAACTGTTTTTT
TRBJ2-7 | TRBV6-5 | TRBD2 | few | CASSLGLAGDEQYF | TGTGCCAGCAGCCTTGGACTAGCAGGCGACGAGCAGTACTTC